Sequencing of this T cell receptor (beta chain) was carried out in a study of CD8 T cells in Susac syndrome. The study's findings and limits: It was acknowledged in the study that its TCR sequencing and HLA analysis involved a relatively small number of individuals. Susac syndrome CD8+ repertoires were clonally expanded, most strongly in CD8+ TEMRA cells.

Reverse transcription of roughly 0.5 to 1 ug RNA was performed with random hexamers. TCR beta CDR3 was amplified by immunoSEQ multiplex PCR. This amplification extended across 54 Vbeta and 13 Jbeta segments. From the immunoSEQ multiplex PCR reads, TCRdb called clonotypes with MiXCR, one entry per CDR3 protein. The profile shows approximately 190,000 distinct CDR3 sequences, 95% of them singletons. Looked up from germline, CDR1 is SGHRS and CDR2 is YFSETQ. V dropped 5 bases and J dropped 3 bases, with 15 bases sitting between them. This CDR3 comprises 14 residues. As to this clonotype: What it binds is unknown.

The authors sequenced TCR beta from blood CD8+ and CD4+ T cells. This chain connects TRBV5-1 to TRBJ2-7, with D hard to call. The receptor was isolated from a human donor with Susac syndrome. The source material was CD8+ T cells from PBMCs. Here the CDR3 reads CASSPPTHYYEQYF. The CDR3 bases are TGCGCCAGCAGTCCCCCCACACATTACTACGAGCAGTACTTC.